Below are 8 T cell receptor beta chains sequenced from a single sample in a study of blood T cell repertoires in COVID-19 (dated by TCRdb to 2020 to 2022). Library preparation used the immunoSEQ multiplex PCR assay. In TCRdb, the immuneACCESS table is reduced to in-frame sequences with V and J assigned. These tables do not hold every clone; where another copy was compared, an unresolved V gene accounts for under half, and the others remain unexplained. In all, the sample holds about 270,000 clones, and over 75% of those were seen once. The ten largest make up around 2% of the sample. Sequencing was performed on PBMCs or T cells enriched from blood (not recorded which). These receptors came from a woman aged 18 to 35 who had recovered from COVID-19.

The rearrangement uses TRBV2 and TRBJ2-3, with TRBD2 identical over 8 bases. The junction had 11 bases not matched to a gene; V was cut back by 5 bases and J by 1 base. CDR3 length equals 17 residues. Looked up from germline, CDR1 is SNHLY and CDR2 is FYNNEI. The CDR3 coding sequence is TGTGCCAGCAGTTCATTCTTTGGGCGGGGGGGCACAGATACGCAGTATTTT. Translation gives CASSSFFGRGGTDTQYF.

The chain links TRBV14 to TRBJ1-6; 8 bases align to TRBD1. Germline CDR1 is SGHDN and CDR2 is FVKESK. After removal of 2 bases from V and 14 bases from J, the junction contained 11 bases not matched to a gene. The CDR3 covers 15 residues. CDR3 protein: CASSQRTGSITSLHF. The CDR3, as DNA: TGTGCCAGCAGCCAACGGACAGGGTCGATAACGTCCCTCCACTTT.

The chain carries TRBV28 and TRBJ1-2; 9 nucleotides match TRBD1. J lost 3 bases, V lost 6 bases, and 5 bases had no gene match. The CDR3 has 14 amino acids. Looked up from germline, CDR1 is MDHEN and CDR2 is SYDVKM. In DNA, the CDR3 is TGTGCCAGCAGCTACAGGGGGCGCGACTATGGCTACACCTTC. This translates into CASSYRGRDYGYTF.

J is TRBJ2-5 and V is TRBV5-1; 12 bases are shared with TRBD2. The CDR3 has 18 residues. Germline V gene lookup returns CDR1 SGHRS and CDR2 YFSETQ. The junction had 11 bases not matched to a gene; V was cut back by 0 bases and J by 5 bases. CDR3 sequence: CASSLERLAGGPHETQYF. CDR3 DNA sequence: TGCGCCAGCAGCTTGGAGAGGCTAGCGGGGGGGCCCCATGAGACCCAGTACTTC.

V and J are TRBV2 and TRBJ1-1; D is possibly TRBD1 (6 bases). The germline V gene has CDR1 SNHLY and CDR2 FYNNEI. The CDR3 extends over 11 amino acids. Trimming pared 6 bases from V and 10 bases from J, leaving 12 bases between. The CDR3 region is CASRNRVSAFF. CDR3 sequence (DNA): TGTGCCAGCAGAAACAGGGTGTCAGCTTTCTTT.

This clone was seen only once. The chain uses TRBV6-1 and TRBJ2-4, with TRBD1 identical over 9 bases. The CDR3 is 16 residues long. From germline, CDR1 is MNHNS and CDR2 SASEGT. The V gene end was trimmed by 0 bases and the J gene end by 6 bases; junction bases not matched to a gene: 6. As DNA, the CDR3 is TGTGCCAGCAGTGAAGCGGGGGGACAGGGCTTAAACATTCAGTACTTC. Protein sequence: CASSEAGGQGLNIQYF.

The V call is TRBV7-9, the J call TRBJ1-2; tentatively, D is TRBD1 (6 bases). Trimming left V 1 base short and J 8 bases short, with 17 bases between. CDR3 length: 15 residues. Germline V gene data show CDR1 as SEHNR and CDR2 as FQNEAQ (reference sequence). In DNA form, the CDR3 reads TGTGCCAGCAGCTTAGTGAAAACCCCAGGGACAGGCTACACCTTC. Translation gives CASSLVKTPGTGYTF.

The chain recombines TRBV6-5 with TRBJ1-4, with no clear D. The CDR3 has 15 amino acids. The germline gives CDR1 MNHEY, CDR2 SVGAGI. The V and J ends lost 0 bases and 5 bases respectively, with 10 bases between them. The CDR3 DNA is TGTGCCAGCAGTTACTCCGGCAGGCCCAATGAAAAACTGTTTTTT. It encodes CASSYSGRPNEKLFF.